Shown below are 3 T cell receptor beta chains from a single sample sequenced in a study of T cells after yellow fever vaccination. TCRdb reanalysed the 5' RACE reads using MiXCR and keeps one entry per CDR3 protein. This sample has 500,000 to 550,000 distinct CDR3 sequences, with less than 25% found just once. Sample: PBMCs, taken 21 days after the first yellow fever vaccination. The source is a man younger than 35 who received the YFV17D yellow fever vaccine.

This chain joins TRBV12-3 or TRBV12-4 and TRBJ2-1, with unresolved D. Trimming pared 3 bases from V and 9 bases from J, leaving 6 bases between. This CDR3 spans 11 amino acids. The CDR3 region is CASSFSIEQFF. CDR3 coding DNA: TGTGCCAGCAGTTTTTCGATTGAGCAGTTCTTC.

The CDR3 loop reads CASSLFPNTGELFF. The CDR3 region has the DNA TGTGCCAGCAGCTTATTTCCGAACACCGGGGAGCTGTTTTTT. The chain recombines TRBV5-6 with TRBJ2-2; D is unclear. There are 14 residues in the CDR3. V dropped 2 bases and J dropped 0 bases, with 5 bases sitting between them. The germline gives CDR1 SGHDT, CDR2 YYEEEE.

This clonotype has more than one count but fewer than ten. The chain combines TRBV6-2 or TRBV6-3 with TRBJ2-4, with 7 bases matching TRBD2. V trimming: 6 bases; J trimming: 0 bases; junction bases outside the gene matches: 11. Germline V lookup: CDR1 MNHEY, CDR2 SVGEGT. The CDR3 loop spans 17 amino acids. CDR3 nucleotides: TGTGCCAGCAGCCGGTCGTGGGGCGGGGGAGCCAAAAACATTCAGTACTTC. It translates to CASSRSWGGGAKNIQYF.